The 30 T cell receptor beta chains below all came from one sample that was sequenced in a study of shared clonotypes between healthy human individuals. The assay was immunoSEQ multiplex PCR, and TCRdb's table has in-frame clones only and misses some. The repertoire includes roughly 2.2 million clones, approximately 93% of them detected once, and around 0.4% sits in the top ten. The sample taken for sequencing was naive CD4+ T cells from PBMCs. Indicated subset: CD45RA+ positively selected. These receptors originate from a man younger than 35 in good health. Some clones in this sample may be carry-over from other donors' samples.

The chain couples TRBV5-6 to TRBJ1-2, with unresolved D. V was shortened by 7 bases and J by 3 bases, with 13 bases between the two germline ends. The CDR3 spans 13 residues. Per germline, CDR1 SGHDT and CDR2 YYEEEE. The CDR3: CASRQIKHYGYTF. The CDR3 nucleotides are TGTGCCAGCCGCCAGATTAAGCACTATGGCTACACCTTC.

This clone was counted between two and nine times. This chain connects TRBV6-6 to TRBJ1-5; 9 nucleotides agree with TRBD1. CDR3 length equals 14 residues. Germline values: CDR1 MNHNY, CDR2 SVGAGI (reference sequence). J lost 7 bases, V lost 6 bases, and 7 bases had no gene match. CDR3 in DNA: TGTGCCAGCAGAAAGGGACAGGGCGAGCAGCCCCAGCATTTT. Encoded protein: CASRKGQGEQPQHF.

This clone has more than one count but fewer than ten. The CDR3 DNA sequence: TGTGCCAGCAGTTTACGGCGGACCGGCGGGGAGCTGTTTTTT. Translating gives CASSLRRTGGELFF. The chain recombines TRBV28 with TRBJ2-2; no firm D call. The ends were cut back, 2 bases at V and 7 bases at J, with 11 bases in the middle. The CDR3 consists of 14 residues. Germline V gene sequence: CDR1 MDHEN, CDR2 SYDVKM.

The rearrangement links TRBV6-1 to TRBJ1-4; possible D gene TRBD1, 5 bases. Trimming took off 2 bases at V and 7 bases at J, with 14 bases between the two ends. This CDR3 comprises 15 residues. Germline loops: CDR1 MNHNS, CDR2 SASEGT. CDR3 region: CASSERAGRSEKLFF. The CDR3 DNA follows: TGTGCCAGCAGTGAACGGGCAGGGAGGTCTGAAAAACTGTTTTTT.

The chain has TRBV28 and TRBJ1-5; 11 bases match TRBD1. The germline CDR1 and CDR2 sequences are MDHEN and SYDVKM. The CDR3 is 18 amino acids. V gave up 1 base and J gave up 4 bases; unmatched junction bases: 9. Written as DNA, the CDR3 is TGTGCCAGCAGTTTATTTCGGGACAGGGGGGAAAGTAATCAGCCCCAGCATTTT. Translating gives CASSLFRDRGESNQPQHF.

The chain combines TRBV18 with TRBJ2-6; 7 bases are a match to TRBD1. V trimming: 3 bases; J trimming: 0 bases; junction bases outside the gene matches: 8. Germline CDR1 KGHSH, CDR2 LQKENI. CDR3 length: 18 amino acids. CDR3 sequence reads: CASSPSTGLSSGANVLTF. The CDR3 DNA sequence: TGTGCCAGCTCACCCTCGACAGGGTTGAGCTCTGGGGCCAACGTCCTGACTTTC.

This chain joins TRBV4-2 and TRBJ2-3, with D tentatively TRBD2 (6 bases). The V and J ends lost 2 bases and 6 bases respectively, with 15 bases between them. This CDR3 has 15 amino acids. Looked up from germline, CDR1 is LGHNA and CDR2 is YNFKEQ. DNA for the CDR3: TGTGCCAGCAGCCAAAGGCGAGCGGAGGGGGATACGCAGTATTTT. Its protein product is CASSQRRAEGDTQYF.

V gene TRBV7-2 combines with J gene TRBJ2-3; D possibly corresponds to TRBD1 (5 bases). Germline CDR1 reads SGHTA; CDR2 reads FQGNSA. CDR3 length: 14 amino acids. V was trimmed by 7 bases and J by 2 bases, leaving 13 bases between them. The DNA for the CDR3 is TGTGCCAGCACCGAGGACGGACACACAGATACGCAGTATTTT. It yields the protein CASTEDGHTDTQYF.

J is TRBJ2-7 and V is TRBV11-2; tentative D call: TRBD2 (5 bases). CDR1 and CDR2 (germline): SGHAT, FQNNGV. The germline V and J ends were trimmed by 5 bases and 3 bases, with 17 bases remaining between them. This CDR3 has 15 amino acids. The DNA of the CDR3 is TGTGCCAGCAGCCCATTCACTAGTATGGGCTACGAGCAGTACTTC. Translating it yields CASSPFTSMGYEQYF.

J is TRBJ2-1 and V is TRBV9; D might be TRBD1 (6 bases). Trimming pared 4 bases from V and 0 bases from J, leaving 14 bases between. The germline V gene encodes CDR1 SGDLS and CDR2 YYNGEE. The CDR3 runs 16 residues. The CDR3 protein is CASSQRTGSSYNEQFF. CDR3 sequence (DNA): TGTGCCAGCAGCCAACGAACAGGGAGCTCCTACAATGAGCAGTTCTTC. Looking up the rest from reference TRBV9 and TRBJ2-1 gives the full variable domain: DSGVTQTPKHLITATGQRVTLRCSPRSGDLSVYWYQQSLDQGLQFLIQYYNGEERAKGNILERFSAQQFPDLHSELNLSSLELGDSALYFCASSQRTGSSYNEQFFGPGTRLTVL.

Worth noting for this clone: Other DNA variants within this sample encode the same CDR3. The rearrangement links TRBV30 to TRBJ1-5, with D uncertain. Per the germline V gene, CDR1 is GTSNPN and CDR2 is SVGIG (reference sequence). Between the trimmed V and J ends, which lost 0 bases and 1 base, there was a span of 4 bases. This CDR3 comprises 13 residues. The CDR3 spells CAWSVGSNQPQHF. Here the CDR3 DNA reads TGTGCCTGGAGTGTAGGGAGCAATCAGCCCCAGCATTTT.

The CDR3 nucleotides read TGTGCCAGCTCACCAGACAGGGTCAGGGGAGTGCACTCCTACGAGCAGTACTTC. Translating it yields CASSPDRVRGVHSYEQYF. The chain carries TRBV18 and TRBJ2-7; 7 nucleotides align to TRBD1. CDR3 length: 18 residues. V shed 2 bases and J 0 bases; nucleotides not matched to a gene: 13. Per germline, CDR1 KGHSH and CDR2 LQKENI. Filled out from reference TRBV18 and TRBJ2-7, the complete variable domain reads NAGVMQNPRHLVRRRGQEARLRCSPMKGHSHVYWYRQLPEEGLKFMVYLQKENIIDESGMPKERFSAEFPKEGPSILRIQQVVRGDSAAYFCASSPDRVRGVHSYEQYFGPGTRLTVT.

The chain has TRBV2 and TRBJ1-3; D uncertain. CDR1 and CDR2 from the germline V gene are SNHLY and FYNNEI. The V end was cut by 6 bases, the J end by 8 bases, with 20 bases between. The CDR3 loop spans 15 amino acids. CDR3 region: CASSKGTTPGDTIYF. For the CDR3, the DNA is TGTGCCAGCAGCAAGGGCACCACCCCTGGGGACACCATATATTTT.

The chain employs TRBV28 and TRBJ2-7; D gene unclear. This CDR3 has 13 residues. The germline CDR1 and CDR2 sequences are MDHEN and SYDVKM. V lost 4 bases and J lost 6, with 13 bases in between. In DNA form, the CDR3 reads TGTGCCAGCAGTTCATGGACCCCGATCGAGCAGTACTTC. It translates to CASSSWTPIEQYF. Drawing the rest from reference TRBV28 and TRBJ2-7, the complete variable domain is DVKVTQSSRYLVKRTGEKVFLECVQDMDHENMFWYRQDPGLGLRLIYFSYDVKMKEKGDIPEGYSVSREKKERFSLILESASTNQTSMYLCASSSWTPIEQYFGPGTRLTVT.

This clone has just one count. The chain employs TRBV5-1 and TRBJ2-3; 12 bases map to TRBD2. The CDR3 loop spans 20 amino acids. In germline, CDR1 is SGHRS, CDR2 YFSETQ. V gave up 2 bases and J gave up 2 bases; unmatched junction bases: 15. In DNA form, the CDR3 reads TGCGCCAGCAGCTTCCTAGCCATACTAGCGGGAGGTACATCCACAGATACGCAGTATTTT. It yields the protein CASSFLAILAGGTSTDTQYF.

The chain carries TRBV19 and TRBJ2-1, with D maybe TRBD2 (5 bases). This CDR3 contains 11 residues. Trimming left V 9 bases short and J 6 bases short, with 9 bases between. Germline values: CDR1 LNHDA, CDR2 SQIVND (reference sequence). The chain's CDR3 is CASKLVNEQFF. CDR3 sequence (DNA): TGTGCCAGCAAACTAGTCAATGAGCAGTTCTTC.

The chain joins TRBV7-2 to TRBJ2-3; possible D gene TRBD1, 5 bases. CDR1 SGHTA and CDR2 FQGNSA come from the germline V gene. Trimming stripped 1 base from V and 4 bases from J, with 9 bases between. This CDR3 has 14 residues. The CDR3 coding sequence is TGTGCCAGCAGCTTAGTCAGGGATCCAGATACGCAGTATTTT. The encoded protein is CASSLVRDPDTQYF.

V is TRBV28 and J is TRBJ2-2, with 7 positions matching TRBD2. The CDR3 runs 14 residues. Germline CDR1 reads MDHEN; CDR2 reads SYDVKM. V lost 11 bases to trimming and J lost 2 bases; unmatched junction nucleotides: 8. DNA of the CDR3: TGTGCCGGGCGGACTAGGGGTAACACCGGGGAGCTGTTTTTT. As protein: CAGRTRGNTGELFF.

The rearrangement joins TRBV4-1 to TRBJ2-7; D is unclear. The CDR3 has 13 residues. Germline lookup yields CDR1 MGHRA and CDR2 YSYEKL. Trimming pared 0 bases from V and 4 bases from J, leaving 7 bases between. The CDR3 sequence is CASSQDFGYEQYF. For the CDR3, the DNA is TGCGCCAGCAGCCAAGATTTCGGGTACGAGCAGTACTTC.

The chain couples TRBV30 to TRBJ2-7; tentatively, D is TRBD1 (6 bases). V gave up 3 bases and J gave up 3 bases, with 12 bases separating them. CDR1 and CDR2 (germline): GTSNPN, SVGIG (reference sequence). This CDR3 contains 13 residues. The CDR3 DNA is TGTGCCTGGAGCCACGGGACAATCTACGAGCAGTACTTC. It specifies CAWSHGTIYEQYF.

V and J are TRBV6-1 and TRBJ2-1; 7 positions match TRBD2. The germline V gene encodes CDR1 MNHNS and CDR2 SASEGT. CDR3 size: 13 residues. The ends lost 0 bases at V and 15 bases at J; junction bases unmatched: 8. CDR3 DNA: TGTGCCAGCAGTGAAGCGGGCAGCGGGATGTGGTTCTTC. It yields the protein CASSEAGSGMWFF.

The chain employs TRBV15 and TRBJ1-5; D is unclear. The V and J ends lost 0 bases and 4 bases respectively, with 7 bases between them. The CDR3 is 14 amino acids. Germline assignment: CDR1 LNHNV and CDR2 YYDKDF (reference sequence). This CDR3 is CATSRDLRNQPQHF. CDR3 sequence (DNA): TGTGCCACCAGCAGAGATCTCAGAAATCAGCCCCAGCATTTT.

This chain connects TRBV27 to TRBJ2-3; D gene uncertain. CDR3 length: 18 residues. Trimming took off 4 bases at V and 5 bases at J, with 25 bases between the two ends. The germline V gene has CDR1 MNHEY and CDR2 SMNVEV (reference sequence). The CDR3 bases are TGTGCCAGCAGTTGGACCCCCCCCGGATTTTTGAGTCGAGATACGCAGTATTTT. Protein sequence: CASSWTPPGFLSRDTQYF.

V usage is TRBV12-5 and J usage is TRBJ2-2; 8 bases are a match to TRBD1. The CDR3 consists of 17 residues. V was pared by 0 bases and J by 9 bases, with 12 bases of the junction left unmatched. In germline, CDR1 is LGHNT, CDR2 FRNRAP. In DNA, the CDR3 is TGTGCTAGTGGTTTGGTCTTAGGACAGGGAATGGTCCGGGAGCTGTTTTTT. It translates to CASGLVLGQGMVRELFF.

The V gene is TRBV7-2, the J gene TRBJ2-7, with D tentatively TRBD1 or TRBD2 (5 bases each). The germline CDR1 and CDR2 sequences are SGHTA and FQGNSA. Deletions cut 1 base from V and 4 bases from J, with 14 bases between. This CDR3 is 15 amino acids long. The CDR3 DNA reads as TGTGCCAGCAGCTTAGGCGCCGGGACGGAGTACGAGCAGTACTTC. It codes for CASSLGAGTEYEQYF.

The chain carries TRBV28 and TRBJ1-5; no definite D call. CDR1 is MDHEN, CDR2 SYDVKM, per germline. Trimming stripped 8 bases from V and 4 bases from J, with 12 bases between. The CDR3 covers 13 residues. The CDR3 region has the DNA TGTGCCAGCCTATCGGGCAGGAATCAGCCCCAGCATTTT. It specifies CASLSGRNQPQHF.

The gene calls are TRBV6-6 and TRBJ1-2, with 10 bases matching TRBD1. V was clipped by 3 bases and J by 3 bases; unmatched bases: 4. This CDR3 is built from 15 residues. The V gene's germline CDR1 is MNHNY and CDR2 SVGAGI (reference sequence). CDR3 protein: CASSYGTGADYGYTF. CDR3 in DNA: TGTGCCAGCAGTTATGGGACAGGGGCGGACTATGGCTACACCTTC.

For this clone: The same CDR3 can be traced to other DNA sequences in this sample. The chain carries TRBV20-1 and TRBJ1-1; unclear D gene. Trimming took off 3 bases at V and 5 bases at J, with 7 bases between the two ends. This CDR3 has 11 residues. The germline V gene encodes CDR1 DFQATT and CDR2 SNEGSKA (reference sequence). The CDR3 sequence is CSASGYTEAFF. DNA of the CDR3: TGCAGTGCTAGTGGCTATACTGAAGCTTTCTTT.

J is TRBJ2-1 and V is TRBV7-9; D perhaps matches TRBD2 (7 bases). Germline CDR1 SEHNR, CDR2 FQNEAQ (reference sequence). This CDR3 region has 16 residues. V gave up 1 base and J gave up 5 bases, with 15 bases separating them. The CDR3: CASSLVRGGRNNEQFF. CDR3 sequence (DNA): TGTGCCAGCAGCTTAGTTAGGGGGGGCAGGAACAATGAGCAGTTCTTC. The whole variable domain, remainder taken from reference TRBV7-9 and TRBJ2-1, is DTGVSQNPRHKITKRGQNVTFRCDPISEHNRLYWYRQTLGQGPEFLTYFQNEAQLEKSRLLSDRFSAERPKGSFSTLEIQRTEQGDSAMYLCASSLVRGGRNNEQFFGPGTRLTVL.

The V call is TRBV4-2, the J call TRBJ2-1, with TRBD1 matching 9 bases. The CDR3 extends over 17 amino acids. Germline V gene lookup returns CDR1 LGHNA and CDR2 YNFKEQ. V shed 0 bases, J shed 1 base, and the junction held 4 bases outside the gene matches. The CDR3 DNA follows: TGTGCCAGCAGCCAAGAGGCGACAGGGGGTTCCTACAATGAGCAGTTCTTC. This sequence encodes CASSQEATGGSYNEQFF.